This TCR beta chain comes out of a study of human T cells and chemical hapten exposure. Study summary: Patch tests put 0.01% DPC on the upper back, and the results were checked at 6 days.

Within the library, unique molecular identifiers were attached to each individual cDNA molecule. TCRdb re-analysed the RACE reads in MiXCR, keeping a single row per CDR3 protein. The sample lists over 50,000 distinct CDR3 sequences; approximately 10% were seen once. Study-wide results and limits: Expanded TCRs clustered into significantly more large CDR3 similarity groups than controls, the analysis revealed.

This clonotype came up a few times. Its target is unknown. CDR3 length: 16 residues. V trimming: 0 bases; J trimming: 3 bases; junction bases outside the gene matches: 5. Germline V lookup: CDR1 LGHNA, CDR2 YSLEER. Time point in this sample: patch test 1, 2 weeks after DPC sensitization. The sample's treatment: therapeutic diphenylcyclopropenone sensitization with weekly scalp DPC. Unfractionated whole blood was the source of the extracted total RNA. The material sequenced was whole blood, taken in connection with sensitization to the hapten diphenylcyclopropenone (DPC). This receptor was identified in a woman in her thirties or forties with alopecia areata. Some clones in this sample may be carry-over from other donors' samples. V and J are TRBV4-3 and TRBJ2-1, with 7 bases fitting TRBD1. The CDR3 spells CASSQDLQGNYNEQFF. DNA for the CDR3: TGCGCCAGCAGCCAAGATCTACAGGGGAACTACAATGAGCAGTTCTTC.